These T cell receptor beta chains were read from a single sample in a study of vaccination and CD4 T cells after COVID-19. TCRdb independently ran MiXCR on the PCR reads; one entry per CDR3 protein. The sample records some 12,000 distinct CDR3 sequences, 55% to 65% being singletons. No antigens are known for them. Sequencing was performed on CD4+ T cells from blood, cultured in vitro, taken before SARS-CoV-2 vaccination. The source of these receptors is a human donor who had recovered from COVID-19. CDR3s include the opening cysteine and the closing phenylalanine or tryptophan. The D gene is left open where the match is weak. Only part of the rows carry a size: once, few, many, or a class if the clone is expanded.

TRBD2	-	TRBV6-2/TRBV6-3	TRBJ2-1	TGTGCCAGCAGACACCCCCTGGGGAGCGGGAGAGAAAGAGGGTCCTACAATGAGCAGTTCTTC	CASRHPLGSGRERGSYNEQFF
TRBD1	few	TRBV19	TRBJ1-5	TGTGCCAGTAGTATGACCCGGGACAGGGGAGGCAATCAGCCCCAGCATTTT	CASSMTRDRGGNQPQHF
TRBD2	-	TRBV7-3	TRBJ2-6	TGTGCCAGCAGCTTATCGGCGGGAGCTGGGGCCAACGTCCTGACTTTC	CASSLSAGAGANVLTF
-	-	TRBV19	TRBJ2-3	TGTGCCAGTAGAGGGTTTGTCACAGATACGCAGTATTTT	CASRGFVTDTQYF
-	-	TRBV27	TRBJ2-7	TGTGCCAGCAGGAGGGACCCAGTATATTACTTC	CASRRDPVYYF
TRBD2	-	TRBV6-5	TRBJ2-2	TGTGCCAGCAGTTACTCGAACGGGTTCAAACTAGCGGGAAACACCGGGGAGCTGTTTTTT	CASSYSNGFKLAGNTGELFF
TRBD2	-	TRBV20-1	TRBJ2-1	TGCAGTGCCGCGACTAGCGGGGATCACAATGAGCAGTTCTTC	CSAATSGDHNEQFF
-	-	TRBV24-1	TRBJ2-3	TGTGCCACCAGTGACGGGAGCACAGATACGCAGTATTTT	CATSDGSTDTQYF
TRBD2	-	TRBV6-1	TRBJ2-7	TGTGCCAGCAGTAAAGCGGGAGGGCCCCCCTACGAGCAGTACTTC	CASSKAGGPPYEQYF
-	-	TRBV15	TRBJ1-5	TGTGCCACCAGCCGAAAAAATGGGAGAATTAGCAATCAGCCCCAGCATTTT	CATSRKNGRISNQPQHF
TRBD1	few	TRBV20-1	TRBJ1-2	TGCAGTGCTAGCCCGGGACAGGGAATATATGGCTACACCTTC	CSASPGQGIYGYTF
-	-	TRBV25-1	TRBJ2-1	TGTGCCAGCAGGGCGAAATTGGGCTCAAGGAGTAGTAATGAGCAGTTCTTC	CASRAKLGSRSSNEQFF
-	-	TRBV12-3/TRBV12-4	TRBJ2-2	TGTGCCAGCAGTTACACCGGGGAGCTGTTTTTT	CASSYTGELFF
-	once	TRBV20-1	TRBJ2-5	TGCAGTTCGGTGTTGGGCGCTAAAGAGACCCAGTACTTC	CSSVLGAKETQYF
TRBD1	few	TRBV7-2	TRBJ2-7	TGTGCCAGCAGTTTGGACAGGTTCTACGAGCAGTACTTC	CASSLDRFYEQYF
-	-	TRBV6-4	TRBJ2-3	TGTGCCAGCAGTGACTCCGCCGGGCGGCACACAGATACGCAGTATTTT	CASSDSAGRHTDTQYF
-	-	TRBV6-1	TRBJ1-1	TGTGCCGGGGGCAGGGGCACTGAAGCTTTCTTT	CAGGRGTEAFF
-	few	TRBV19	TRBJ1-6	TGTGCCAGTAGTTATGACAGGACTTCACCCCTCCACTTT	CASSYDRTSPLHF
TRBD1	-	TRBV20-1	TRBJ1-1	TGCAGTGCCCCCCGGGACAGGAACACTGAAGCTTTCTTT	CSAPRDRNTEAFF
-	-	TRBV20-1	TRBJ2-1	TGCAGTGCCCGGTCAGAATCAAATGAGCAGTTCTTC	CSARSESNEQFF
-	-	TRBV15	TRBJ2-3	TGTGCCACCAGCGAGGGACTCCGAAGCACAGATACGCAGTATTTT	CATSEGLRSTDTQYF
-	few	TRBV30	TRBJ1-5	TGTGCTACGTCCCGGGACTCCAATCAGCCCCAGCATTTT	CATSRDSNQPQHF
-	once	TRBV9	TRBJ1-6	TGTGCCAGCAGCGTAGTGGACGAGAATTCACCCCTCCACTTT	CASSVVDENSPLHF
-	-	TRBV7-9	TRBJ1-2	TGCGCCAGCAGCACAGGGACGGCCCAAGGCTACACCTTC	CASSTGTAQGYTF
TRBD2	-	TRBV20-1	TRBJ2-3	TGCAGTGCTGTTACTAGCGGGAGAACAGATACGCAGTATTTT	CSAVTSGRTDTQYF
-	-	TRBV6-5	TRBJ2-1	TGTGCCAGCAGTTACTCGTCCGGGAGAGGTCAGCAGTTCTTC	CASSYSSGRGQQFF
-	-	TRBV20-1	TRBJ1-5	TGCGGTGCTCGAGGGGCAAGCAATCAGCCCCAGCATTTT	CGARGASNQPQHF
-	few	TRBV6-5	TRBJ1-1	TGTGCCAGCAGTTACTCAGAATCAAACACTGAAGCTTTCTTT	CASSYSESNTEAFF
-	-	TRBV7-2	TRBJ2-7	TGTGCCAGCAGCCCGGGGGTAGACAGGACCTACGAGCAGTACTTC	CASSPGVDRTYEQYF
TRBD1	few	TRBV27	TRBJ1-2	TGTGCCAGCAGTCCGGACAGGATCTATGGCTACACCTTC	CASSPDRIYGYTF
TRBD2	-	TRBV6-1	TRBJ2-5	TGTGCCAGCAGTGGTAGCGGGAGAGAAGAGACCCAGTACTTC	CASSGSGREETQYF
-	-	TRBV28	TRBJ1-4	TGTGCCAGCAGTTCCTCAGGGGCAACTAATGAAAAACTGTTTTTT	CASSSSGATNEKLFF
-	-	TRBV20-1	TRBJ2-7	TGCAGTGCTAGAAGGCTCGTTGGAGTATACGAGCAGTACTTC	CSARRLVGVYEQYF
-	-	TRBV7-6	TRBJ2-2	TGTGCCAGCAGCCCACGAAGGGACACTAACACCGGGGAGCTGTTTTTT	CASSPRRDTNTGELFF
TRBD1	-	TRBV15	TRBJ1-2	TGTGCCACCAGCAGGAAAGACAGGGTAAACTATGGCTACACCTTC	CATSRKDRVNYGYTF
TRBD2	-	TRBV7-2	TRBJ2-3	TGTGCCAGCAGCTTAGGAGCGGGAGGGTCCACAGATACGCAGTATTTT	CASSLGAGGSTDTQYF
-	-	TRBV24-1	TRBJ2-3	TGTGCCACCAGTGATTTCAGAGGAAGGGATACGCAGTATTTT	CATSDFRGRDTQYF
TRBD1	few	TRBV7-9	TRBJ2-7	TGTGCCAGCAGCTCCCCCGGGACAGGATCGAGCTCCTACGAGCAGTACTTC	CASSSPGTGSSSYEQYF
-	-	TRBV19	TRBJ2-7	TGTGCCAGTAGTGAACAGGGCGTGGTGGGCGAGCAGTACTTC	CASSEQGVVGEQYF
TRBD2	-	TRBV5-6	TRBJ2-1	TGTGCCAGCAGCGCCCCGGGACTAGCGGAATTAAAGCAGTTCTTC	CASSAPGLAELKQFF
-	-	TRBV18	TRBJ2-7	TGTGCCAGCTCACCCACGGGGATTTCCGGGTCGGAGCAGTACTTC	CASSPTGISGSEQYF
TRBD1	-	TRBV5-1	TRBJ2-7	TGCGCCAGCAGCTTGTTTCCCCCCGGGACAGGTTCGACCTACGAGCAGTACTTC	CASSLFPPGTGSTYEQYF
TRBD2	few	TRBV20-1	TRBJ2-1	TGCAGTGCTAGAGGGCTTAAGCGGGAGGGCCGTATGTTCTTC	CSARGLKREGRMFF
TRBD1	-	TRBV18	TRBJ2-3	TGTGCCAGCTCACCTCAGACAGGGCGCACAGATACGCAGTATTTT	CASSPQTGRTDTQYF
TRBD2	-	TRBV20-1	TRBJ2-1	TGCAGTGCTAGAGATCGAACTAGCGGATACAATGAGCAGTTCTTC	CSARDRTSGYNEQFF
TRBD1	-	TRBV19	TRBJ2-5	TGTGCCAGTAGTACACTCCGGGACAGGGGAAGAAAGACCCAGTACTTC	CASSTLRDRGRKTQYF
TRBD2	-	TRBV7-2	TRBJ2-5	TGTGCCAGCAGCTTATCGGGAGGGGAAGAGACCCAGTACTTC	CASSLSGGEETQYF
-	-	TRBV20-1	TRBJ2-7	TGCAGTGCTAAACCTCAGGGTTCCTCCTACGAGCAGTACTTC	CSAKPQGSSYEQYF
-	-	TRBV27	TRBJ2-5	TGTGCCAGCAGTTTGGGGTGGGACTCAGAGACCCAGTACTTC	CASSLGWDSETQYF
-	-	TRBV2	TRBJ1-6	TGTGCCAGCAGTGAAGCGGAGAATTCACCCCTCCACTTT	CASSEAENSPLHF
-	-	TRBV7-3	TRBJ2-5	TGTGCCAGCAGCCTGAAAACTGGGGAGACCCAGTACTTC	CASSLKTGETQYF
-	-	TRBV20-1	TRBJ1-5	TGCAGTGCTAGAGATCTGAGGGATCGGCCCCAGCATTTT	CSARDLRDRPQHF
TRBD1	-	TRBV7-3	TRBJ2-5	TGTGCCAGCAGCTCAGGGACAGGGGGCCGGGAGACCCAGTACTTC	CASSSGTGGRETQYF
TRBD2	-	TRBV20-1	TRBJ2-7	TGCAGTGCTAGAAAGCTAGCGGGAAGCTACGAGCAGTACTTC	CSARKLAGSYEQYF
-	few	TRBV7-3	TRBJ2-5	TGTGCCAGCAGCGCCGGGCGCAGGGAGACCCAGTACTTC	CASSAGRRETQYF
-	few	TRBV20-1	TRBJ2-7	TGCAGTGCGAAGGGGCCGAGGTCCTACGAGCAGTACTTC	CSAKGPRSYEQYF
TRBD2	-	TRBV7-6	TRBJ2-7	TGTGCCAGCAGCTCTCCGGGACTAGCGGTTTATGGGGTCTACGAGCAGTACTTC	CASSSPGLAVYGVYEQYF